The 19 T cell receptor beta chains listed next were all sequenced from one sample in a study of cytomegalovirus exposure and HLA in healthy donors (dated by TCRdb to the late 2010s). Library preparation employed the immunoSEQ multiplex PCR assay. For the multiplex PCR, a mixture combining 60 forward primers for TCR Vbeta segments and 13 reverse primers for TCR Jbeta segments was used. TCRdb limited this immuneACCESS table to in-frame rearrangements with V and J called. A share of clones is missing; checked studies link under half to unresolved V genes, and the rest is unexplained. A total of 100,000 to 150,000 clones appear in this sample, around 77% of them only once. The ten most abundant clones make up 5.3% of the sample. Sample: PBMCs. These receptors were collected from a man younger than 40 in good health and CMV-seronegative.

This clone has a single count. The V and J genes are TRBV27 and TRBJ2-4; 9 positions match TRBD1. This CDR3 has 13 amino acids. With 6 bases clipped from V and 6 bases from J, the junction kept 3 bases outside the gene matches. Per germline, CDR1 MNHEY and CDR2 SMNVEV (reference sequence). The CDR3 sequence is CASRGQGRNIQYF. The CDR3 bases are TGTGCCAGCAGGGGACAGGGCAGAAACATTCAGTACTTC.

The chain is built from TRBV29-1 and TRBJ1-2, with D perhaps matching TRBD1 (5 bases). CDR1 and CDR2 from the germline V gene are SQVTM and ANQGSEA. Trimming took off 7 bases at V and 8 bases at J, with 20 bases between the two ends. The CDR3 is 13 amino acids. This CDR3 is CSASLGGSTGYTF. The CDR3 nucleotides read TGCAGCGCTAGCCTCGGGGGGTCGACCGGCTACACCTTC.

About this clone: Other DNA sequences from this sample encode an identical CDR3 as well. This chain links TRBV6-1 with TRBJ1-2; D gene ambiguous. V was shortened by 2 bases and J by 2 bases, with 9 bases between the two germline ends. The CDR3 is made up of 14 amino acids. CDR1 is MNHNS, CDR2 SASEGT, per germline. CDR3 loop: CASSELAANYGYTF. The CDR3 DNA follows: TGTGCCAGCAGTGAATTGGCGGCGAACTATGGCTACACCTTC.

This chain links TRBV5-4 with TRBJ2-1, with 7 bases fitting TRBD2. In germline, CDR1 is SGHNT, CDR2 YYREEE (reference sequence). J was trimmed by 12 bases and V by 0 bases; bases with no gene match: 6. This CDR3 has 13 amino acids. CDR3 nucleotides: TGTGCCAGCAGCTTGGGGGGCGGGGAGGGGCAGTTCTTC. Protein: CASSLGGGEGQFF.

In this sample, this clone turned up a few times. The V and J genes are TRBV6-1 and TRBJ2-4; 8 positions agree with TRBD2. With V trimmed by 2 bases and J by 0 bases, 18 bases remained unmatched. The CDR3 extends over 21 amino acids. Looked up from germline, CDR1 is MNHNS and CDR2 is SASEGT. The CDR3 spells CASSETPLARGARLAKNIQYF. The CDR3 DNA is TGTGCCAGCAGTGAAACCCCACTGGCGCGGGGGGCCCGATTAGCCAAAAACATTCAGTACTTC.

The chain recombines TRBV30 with TRBJ2-2; TRBD2 aligns across 11 bases. Germline CDR1 is GTSNPN and CDR2 is SVGIG (reference sequence). Unmatched junction bases numbered 12, after V lost 3 bases and J lost 3 bases. The CDR3 is 18 amino acids. CDR3 sequence: CAWSLAVGLAVHTGELFF. CDR3 in DNA: TGTGCCTGGAGCCTAGCCGTGGGACTAGCGGTTCACACCGGGGAGCTGTTTTTT.

This rearrangement joins TRBV7-6 to TRBJ1-2; no reliable D call. The CDR3 has 13 residues. The germline V and J ends were trimmed by 1 base and 5 bases, with 8 bases remaining between them. Germline-derived CDR1 and CDR2 are SGHVS and FNYEAQ. CDR3 nucleotide sequence: TGTGCCAGCAGCTTAGGGTCGAGGTATGGCTACACCTTC. Translated: CASSLGSRYGYTF.

This clone has a single count. The genes are TRBV28 and TRBJ2-7; D is unclear. The CDR3 runs 14 residues. Trimming took off 0 bases at V and 6 bases at J, with 12 bases between the two ends. Germline CDR1 and CDR2: MDHEN and SYDVKM. In DNA form, the CDR3 reads TGTGCCAGCAGTTTATGGGGTCAGGCGTCCGAGCAGTACTTC. Amino acid sequence: CASSLWGQASEQYF.

The chain joins TRBV30 to TRBJ1-1; D is perhaps TRBD1 (6 bases). CDR3 length equals 13 residues. Trimming removed 4 bases at V and 5 bases at J, with 14 bases between. Germline CDR1 is GTSNPN and CDR2 is SVGIG (reference sequence). CDR3 in DNA: TGTGCCTGGACACCTAGGGGGTTTACTGAAGCTTTCTTT. The encoded protein is CAWTPRGFTEAFF.

This rearrangement joins TRBV7-2 to TRBJ2-7; D is possibly TRBD2 (6 bases). Germline V gives CDR1 SGHTA, CDR2 FQGNSA. The ends were cut back, 3 bases at V and 0 bases at J, with 15 bases in the middle. This CDR3 contains 16 residues. CDR3: CASSFPIGGPSYEQYF. DNA of the CDR3: TGTGCCAGCAGCTTTCCCATCGGGGGACCCTCCTACGAGCAGTACTTC.

The rearrangement uses TRBV27 and TRBJ1-6, with 9 bases aligning to TRBD1. The CDR3 runs to 15 residues. V trimming: 4 bases; J trimming: 7 bases; junction bases outside the gene matches: 5. Germline V CDR1 and CDR2: MNHEY, SMNVEV (reference sequence). In nucleotides, the CDR3 is TGTGCCAGCAGTTCCACGGACAGGGGCAATTCACCCCTCCACTTT. This gives the protein CASSSTDRGNSPLHF.

This chain uses TRBV10-3 with TRBJ1-3; 7 bases match TRBD1. The CDR3 consists of 18 residues. The germline gives CDR1 ENHRY, CDR2 SYGVKD. V dropped 0 bases and J dropped 0; count of bases not matched to a gene: 8. Here the CDR3 reads CAISESRDSKPSGNTIYF. The DNA for the CDR3 is TGTGCCATCAGTGAGTCCCGGGACAGCAAACCCTCTGGAAACACCATATATTTT.

This chain links TRBV4-1 with TRBJ2-7, with TRBD2 matching over 11 bases. The V segment lost 1 base and the J segment 4 bases; nucleotides outside the gene matches: 3. The CDR3 spans 15 residues. Germline V gene lookup returns CDR1 MGHRA and CDR2 YSYEKL. The CDR3 DNA follows: TGCGCCAGCAGCCAAGGCCTAGCGGGAGGTTACGAGCAGTACTTC. Protein product: CASSQGLAGGYEQYF.

The chain combines TRBV7-2 with TRBJ2-5, with a weak D call TRBD2 (6 bases). Germline CDR1 is SGHTA and CDR2 is FQGNSA. This CDR3 region has 13 residues. Trimming removed 5 bases from V and 4 bases from J, with 11 bases in between. The CDR3 loop is CASSPRRVETQYF. The CDR3 nucleotides are TGTGCCAGCAGCCCCAGGAGGGTAGAGACCCAGTACTTC.

The chain employs TRBV7-8 and TRBJ1-3; D is ambiguous. Germline CDR1 reads SGHVS; CDR2 reads FQNEAQ. This CDR3 region has 13 residues. Trimming shortened V by 1 base and J by 4 bases, and 5 bases separated the two germline ends. The CDR3 nucleotides are TGTGCCAGCAGCTTAGTTCTCGGAAACACCATATATTTT. Residues: CASSLVLGNTIYF.

This chain links TRBV6-5 with TRBJ2-1, with D tentatively TRBD1 (5 bases). The CDR3 sequence is 14 residues long. CDR1 and CDR2 from the germline V gene are MNHEY and SVGAGI. Deletions cut 2 bases from V and 3 bases from J, with 8 bases between. The CDR3 spells CASSYQGNYNEQFF. The CDR3 bases are TGTGCCAGCAGTTACCAGGGAAACTACAATGAGCAGTTCTTC.

The chain joins TRBV4-2 to TRBJ1-2, with 9 bases aligning to TRBD1. The CDR3 is made up of 15 amino acids. Trimming at V came to 4 bases and at J to 5 bases, leaving 8 bases not matched to a gene. Germline V lookup: CDR1 LGHNA, CDR2 YNFKEQ. The CDR3 reads CASSPDRGERYGYTF. Here the CDR3 DNA reads TGTGCCAGCAGCCCGGACAGGGGAGAAAGGTATGGCTACACCTTC.

The chain couples TRBV29-1 to TRBJ2-1; 12 bases align to TRBD1. The CDR3 spans 16 residues. V dropped 0 bases and J dropped 4; count of bases not matched to a gene: 4. Germline V gives CDR1 SQVTM, CDR2 ANQGSEA. CDR3 region: CSVEDRDRGLYNEQFF. The CDR3 nucleotides read TGCAGCGTTGAAGATCGGGACAGGGGGCTTTACAATGAGCAGTTCTTC.

In its sample, this clone was seen a few times. This chain joins TRBV5-4 and TRBJ1-1; D not certain. CDR1 and CDR2 from the germline V gene are SGHNT and YYREEE (reference sequence). Trimming shortened V by 5 bases and J by 2 bases, and 4 bases separated the two germline ends. This CDR3 comprises 11 residues. CDR3 nucleotide sequence: TGTGCCAGCAGTATCAACACTGAAGCTTTCTTT. This translates into CASSINTEAFF.